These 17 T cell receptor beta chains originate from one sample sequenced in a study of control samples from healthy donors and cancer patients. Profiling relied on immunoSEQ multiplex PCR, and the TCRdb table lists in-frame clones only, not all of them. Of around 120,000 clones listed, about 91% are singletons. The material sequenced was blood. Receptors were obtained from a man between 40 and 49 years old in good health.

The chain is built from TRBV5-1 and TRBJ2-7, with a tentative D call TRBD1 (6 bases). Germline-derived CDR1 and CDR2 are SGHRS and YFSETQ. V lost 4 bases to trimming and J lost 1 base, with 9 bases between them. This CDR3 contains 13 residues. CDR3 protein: CASSGGSSYEQYF. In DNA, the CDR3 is TGCGCCAGCAGCGGGGGCTCTTCCTACGAGCAGTACTTC.

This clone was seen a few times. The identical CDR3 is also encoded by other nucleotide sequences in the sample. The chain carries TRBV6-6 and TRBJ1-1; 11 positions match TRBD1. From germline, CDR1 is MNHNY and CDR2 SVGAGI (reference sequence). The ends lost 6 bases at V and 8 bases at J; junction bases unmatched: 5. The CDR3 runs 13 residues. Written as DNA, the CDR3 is TGTGCCAGCAGCTGGGACAGGGGGACCGAAGCTTTCTTT. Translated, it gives CASSWDRGTEAFF.

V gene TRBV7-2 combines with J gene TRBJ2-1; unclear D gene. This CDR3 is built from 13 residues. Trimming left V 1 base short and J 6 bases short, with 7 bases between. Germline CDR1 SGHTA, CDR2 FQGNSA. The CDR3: CASSLGAVNEQFF. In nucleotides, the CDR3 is TGTGCCAGCAGCTTAGGGGCGGTCAATGAGCAGTTCTTC.

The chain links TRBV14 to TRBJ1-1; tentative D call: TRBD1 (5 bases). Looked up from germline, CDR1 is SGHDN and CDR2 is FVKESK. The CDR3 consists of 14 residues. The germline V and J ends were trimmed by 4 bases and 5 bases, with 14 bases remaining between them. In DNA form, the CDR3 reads TGTGCCAGCAGCCCCTCGGCAGGGATGACTGAAGCTTTCTTT. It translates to CASSPSAGMTEAFF. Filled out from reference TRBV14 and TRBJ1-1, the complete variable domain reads EAGVTQFPSHSVIEKGQTVTLRCDPISGHDNLYWYRRVMGKEIKFLLHFVKESKQDESGMPNNRFLAERTGGTYSTLKVQPAELEDSGVYFCASSPSAGMTEAFFGQGTRLTVV.

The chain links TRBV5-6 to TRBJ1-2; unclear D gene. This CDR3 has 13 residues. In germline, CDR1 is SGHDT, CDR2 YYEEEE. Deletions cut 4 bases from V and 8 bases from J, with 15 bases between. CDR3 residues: CASSIQGIGGYTF. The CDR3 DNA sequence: TGTGCCAGCAGCATACAAGGGATTGGAGGCTACACCTTC.

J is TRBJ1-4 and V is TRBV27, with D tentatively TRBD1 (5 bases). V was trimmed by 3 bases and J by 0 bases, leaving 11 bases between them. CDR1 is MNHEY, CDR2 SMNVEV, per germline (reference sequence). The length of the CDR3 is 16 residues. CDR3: CASSFGTGTTNEKLFF. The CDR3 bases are TGTGCCAGCAGTTTTGGGACGGGGACAACTAATGAAAAACTGTTTTTT.

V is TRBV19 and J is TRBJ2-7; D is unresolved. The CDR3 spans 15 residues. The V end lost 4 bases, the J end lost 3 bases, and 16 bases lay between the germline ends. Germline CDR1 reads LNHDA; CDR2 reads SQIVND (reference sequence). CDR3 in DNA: TGTGCCAGTAGTAACCCCGCGGACGGCTACTACGAGCAGTACTTC. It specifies CASSNPADGYYEQYF. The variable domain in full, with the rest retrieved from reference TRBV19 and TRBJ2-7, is DGGITQSPKYLFRKEGQNVTLSCEQNLNHDAMYWYRQDPGQGLRLIYYSQIVNDFQKGDIAEGYSVSREKKESFPLTVTSAQKNPTAFYLCASSNPADGYYEQYFGPGTRLTVT.

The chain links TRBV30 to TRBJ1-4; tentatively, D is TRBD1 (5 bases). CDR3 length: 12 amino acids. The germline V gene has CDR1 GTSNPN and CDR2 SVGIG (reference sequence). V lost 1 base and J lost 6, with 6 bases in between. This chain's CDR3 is CAWSGGDEKLFF. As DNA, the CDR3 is TGTGCCTGGAGTGGGGGGGATGAAAAACTGTTTTTT.

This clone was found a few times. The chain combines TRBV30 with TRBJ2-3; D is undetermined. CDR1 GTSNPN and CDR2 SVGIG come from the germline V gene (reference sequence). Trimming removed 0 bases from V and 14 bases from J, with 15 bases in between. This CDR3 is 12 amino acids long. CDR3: CAWSVSRFTSYF. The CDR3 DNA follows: TGTGCCTGGAGTGTGAGCAGGTTCACGTCGTATTTT.

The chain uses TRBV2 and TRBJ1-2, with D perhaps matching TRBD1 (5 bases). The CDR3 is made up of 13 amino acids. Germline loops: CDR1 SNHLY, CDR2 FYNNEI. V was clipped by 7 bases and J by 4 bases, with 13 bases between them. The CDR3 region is CASTVQQGYGYTF. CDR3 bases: TGTGCCAGCACCGTCCAGCAGGGCTATGGCTACACCTTC. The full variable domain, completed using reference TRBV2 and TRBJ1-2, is EPEVTQTPSHQVTQMGQEVILRCVPISNHLYFYWYRQILGQKVEFLVSFYNNEISEKSEIFDDQFSVERPDGSNFTLKIRSTKLEDSAMYFCASTVQQGYGYTFGSGTRLTVV.

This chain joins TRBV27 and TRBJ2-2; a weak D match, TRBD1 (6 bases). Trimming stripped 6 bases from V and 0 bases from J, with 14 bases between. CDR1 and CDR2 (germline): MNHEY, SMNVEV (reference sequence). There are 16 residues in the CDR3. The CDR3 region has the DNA TGTGCCAGCAGACCCGACAGGACCGCGAACACCGGGGAGCTGTTTTTT. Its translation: CASRPDRTANTGELFF.

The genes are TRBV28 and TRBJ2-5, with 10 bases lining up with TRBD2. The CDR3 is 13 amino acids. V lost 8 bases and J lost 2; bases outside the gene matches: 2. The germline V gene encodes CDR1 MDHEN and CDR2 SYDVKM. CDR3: CASLLAGQETQYF. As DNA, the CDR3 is TGTGCCAGCTTACTAGCGGGACAAGAGACCCAGTACTTC.

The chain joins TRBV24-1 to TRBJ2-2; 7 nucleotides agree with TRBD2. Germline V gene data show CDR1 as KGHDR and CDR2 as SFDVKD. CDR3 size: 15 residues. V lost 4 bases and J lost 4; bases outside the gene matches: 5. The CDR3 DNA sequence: TGTGCCACCAGTGAGGGCGGGGGTATCACCGGGGAGCTGTTTTTT. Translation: CATSEGGGITGELFF.

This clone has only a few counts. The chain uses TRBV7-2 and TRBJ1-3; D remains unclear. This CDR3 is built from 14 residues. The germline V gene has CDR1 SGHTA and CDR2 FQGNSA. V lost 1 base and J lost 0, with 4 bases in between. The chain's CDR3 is CASSLGSSGNTIYF. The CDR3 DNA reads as TGTGCCAGCAGCTTAGGGAGCTCTGGAAACACCATATATTTT.

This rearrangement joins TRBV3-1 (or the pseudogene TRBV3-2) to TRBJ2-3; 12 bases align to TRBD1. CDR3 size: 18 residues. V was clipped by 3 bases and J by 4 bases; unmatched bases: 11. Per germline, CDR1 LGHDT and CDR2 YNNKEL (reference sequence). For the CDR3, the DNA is TGTGCCAGCAGCCATCCCCTAGGGGGACAGGGGGCCTCAGATACGCAGTATTTT. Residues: CASSHPLGGQGASDTQYF.

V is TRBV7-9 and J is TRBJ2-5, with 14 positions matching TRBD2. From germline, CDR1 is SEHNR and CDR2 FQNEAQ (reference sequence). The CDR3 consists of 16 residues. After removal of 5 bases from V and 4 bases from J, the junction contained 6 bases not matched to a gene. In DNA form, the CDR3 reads TGTGCCAGCAGCACGGGACTAGCGGGGGTCGGAGAGACCCAGTACTTC. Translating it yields CASSTGLAGVGETQYF.

The CDR3 loop is CSASEGLYGYTF. CDR3 in DNA: TGCAGTGCTAGTGAGGGTCTCTATGGCTACACCTTC. The chain couples TRBV20-1 to TRBJ1-2; no definite D call. Trimming removed 3 bases at V and 4 bases at J, with 9 bases between. The CDR3 has 12 residues. Germline lookup yields CDR1 DFQATT and CDR2 SNEGSKA (reference sequence).